This entry lists 20 T cell receptor beta chains sequenced from one sample in a study of CD8+CD57+ T cells in acquired aplastic anemia. Selection for sequencing was limited to patients who had shown CD8+CD57+ cell expansion by flow cytometry. Genomic DNA templated the TCR beta VDJ and CDR3 profiling. TCRdb fed the reads into MiXCR, producing one record per CDR3 protein. The sample shows 200,000 to 300,000 distinct CDR3 sequences, approximately 50% of them seen only once. The sequenced sample was sorted CD4+, CD8+, or CD8+CD57+ T cells (not recorded which) from PBMCs. These receptors were obtained from a human donor with aplastic anemia.

The chain joins TRBV10-3 to TRBJ2-1; 13 nucleotides agree with TRBD2. The germline CDR1 and CDR2 sequences are ENHRY and SYGVKD. This CDR3 region has 18 residues. After removal of 5 bases from V and 9 bases from J, the junction contained 16 bases not matched to a gene. The DNA for the CDR3 is TGTGCCATCAGTTGGACTAGCGGGAGCCCCCTTAAGTTCAGTGAGCAGTTCTTC. Translating it yields CAISWTSGSPLKFSEQFF.

V usage is TRBV5-1 and J usage is TRBJ1-2; 7 bases match TRBD1. Per the germline V gene, CDR1 is SGHRS and CDR2 is YFSETQ. The CDR3 extends over 14 amino acids. J lost 8 bases, V lost 2 bases, and 9 bases had no gene match. In nucleotides, the CDR3 is TGCGCCAGCAGCTTTGGAGGGGGCGCAGGCGGCTACACCTTC. This gives the protein CASSFGGGAGGYTF.

For this clonotype: A single base separates this from a much larger clone, so it may be a read error. The chain uses TRBV12-3 or TRBV12-4 and TRBJ2-1, with D unresolved. The CDR3 is 16 amino acids. In DNA form, the CDR3 reads TGTGCCAGCAGTTTAGAAACCAGTTCCTCCTACAATGTGCAGTTCTTC. It is translated as CASSLETSSSYNVQFF.

The J gene is TRBJ2-2, the V gene TRBV13; TRBD2 matches 7 bases. Trimming at V came to 5 bases and at J to 7 bases, leaving 13 bases not matched to a gene. The CDR3 sequence is 16 residues long. In germline, CDR1 is PRHDT, CDR2 FYEKMQ (reference sequence). The CDR3: CASSGLRRGILGELFF. DNA for the CDR3: TGTGCCAGCAGCGGCCTCCGGCGGGGGATCCTCGGGGAGCTGTTTTTT.

V gene TRBV2 combines with J gene TRBJ2-7; D gene ambiguous. From germline, CDR1 is SNHLY and CDR2 FYNNEI. V shed 5 bases and J shed 7 bases, with 15 bases lying between them. The CDR3 length is 13 residues. This CDR3 is CASSLSSLPEQYF. The CDR3 bases are TGTGCCAGCAGTTTAAGCTCACTCCCAGAGCAGTACTTC.

This clonotype showed up just once. The J gene is TRBJ2-3, the V gene TRBV24-1; D gene uncertain. The CDR3 has 12 amino acids. Germline CDR1 is KGHDR and CDR2 is SFDVKD. The V and J ends lost 12 bases and 4 bases respectively, with 13 bases between them. The DNA for the CDR3 is TGTGCCGGCACCTACCCCGCAGATACGCAGTATTTT. This translates into CAGTYPADTQYF.

The chain uses TRBV7-3 and TRBJ2-7, with D possibly matching TRBD2 (6 bases). Trimming took 5 bases from V and 3 from J, leaving 17 bases between them. CDR1 is SGHTA, CDR2 FQGTGA, per germline. This CDR3 comprises 15 residues. CDR3 in DNA: TGTGCCAGCAGCACCGAGGGAGGCATTGGCTACGAGCAGTACTTC. Its protein is CASSTEGGIGYEQYF.

The J gene is TRBJ2-7, the V gene TRBV15; D may be TRBD2 (5 bases). This CDR3 region has 15 residues. V was clipped by 0 bases and J by 3 bases, with 12 bases between them. Germline lookup yields CDR1 LNHNV and CDR2 YYDKDF (reference sequence). CDR3 DNA sequence: TGTGCCACCAGCAGAGACAAGGACTCGTTCTACGAGCAGTACTTC. Its translation: CATSRDKDSFYEQYF.

The V and J genes are TRBV30 and TRBJ2-2; the D gene could be TRBD1 or TRBD2 (5 bases each). The CDR3 has 14 residues. Trimming pared 3 bases from V and 1 base from J, leaving 9 bases between. Per germline, CDR1 GTSNPN and CDR2 SVGIG (reference sequence). The CDR3 loop is CAWSPGRNTGELFF. The CDR3 DNA reads as TGTGCCTGGAGCCCAGGGAGGAACACCGGGGAGCTGTTTTTT.

This chain joins TRBV2 and TRBJ1-4, with 9 bases lining up with TRBD1. CDR1 and CDR2 (germline): SNHLY, FYNNEI. There are 14 residues in the CDR3. V was clipped by 5 bases and J by 8 bases; unmatched bases: 6. CDR3 loop: CASSYLTGGEKLFF. The CDR3 DNA sequence: TGTGCCAGCAGTTACTTGACAGGGGGAGAAAAACTGTTTTTT.

This clonotype was counted a single time. The rearrangement joins TRBV9 to TRBJ1-3; D call uncertain. Trimming removed 0 bases from V and 9 bases from J, with 19 bases in between. The V gene's germline CDR1 is SGDLS and CDR2 YYNGEE. The CDR3 is made up of 16 amino acids. CDR3 nucleotide sequence: TGTGCCAGCAGCGTAGAATATGACGGGGTCTATAGCACCATATATTTT. This sequence encodes CASSVEYDGVYSTIYF. The entire variable domain, with the rest obtained from reference TRBV9 and TRBJ1-3, is as follows: DSGVTQTPKHLITATGQRVTLRCSPRSGDLSVYWYQQSLDQGLQFLIQYYNGEERAKGNILERFSAQQFPDLHSELNLSSLELGDSALYFCASSVEYDGVYSTIYFGEGSWLTVV.

The chain recombines TRBV10-3 with TRBJ2-3; 7 bases are a match to TRBD2. The CDR3 spans 15 residues. The germline gives CDR1 ENHRY, CDR2 SYGVKD. V was clipped by 4 bases and J by 4 bases; unmatched bases: 8. The CDR3, as DNA: TGTGCCATCAGTGTTTGGGGGGGGACCTCAGATACGCAGTATTTT. Protein: CAISVWGGTSDTQYF.

Many counts were recorded for this clonotype. V gene TRBV4-3 combines with J gene TRBJ1-2, with D possibly TRBD1 on 5 matching bases. The CDR3 covers 15 residues. The V end was cut by 0 bases, the J end by 4 bases, with 12 bases between. CDR1 is LGHNA and CDR2 is YSLEER in the germline V gene. This CDR3 is CASSQDAGSGYGYTF. The CDR3 DNA sequence: TGCGCCAGCAGCCAAGATGCAGGGTCGGGCTATGGCTACACCTTC.

The chain employs TRBV9 and TRBJ1-6, with D possibly matching TRBD1 (5 bases). Trimming stripped 0 bases from V and 9 bases from J, with 10 bases between. Germline assignment: CDR1 SGDLS and CDR2 YYNGEE. The CDR3 contains 14 residues. CDR3 amino acids: CASSVEAGTSPLHF. The CDR3, as DNA: TGTGCCAGCAGCGTAGAGGCGGGGACTTCACCCCTCCACTTT.

The rearrangement uses TRBV7-9 and TRBJ1-5; the D gene is possibly TRBD1 (5 bases). Trimming removed 0 bases from V and 1 base from J, with 13 bases in between. This CDR3 region has 17 residues. Germline CDR1 is SEHNR and CDR2 is FQNEAQ (reference sequence). CDR3 amino acids: CASSLAPGEGSNQPQHF. In DNA, the CDR3 is TGTGCCAGCAGCTTAGCGCCCGGGGAGGGGAGCAATCAGCCCCAGCATTTT.

This clonotype was seen repeatedly, ten times or more. The chain combines TRBV20-1 with TRBJ2-7; D may match TRBD1 or TRBD2 (5 bases each). The CDR3 has 12 amino acids. The ends were cut back, 3 bases at V and 2 bases at J, with 8 bases in the middle. The germline V gene encodes CDR1 DFQATT and CDR2 SNEGSKA (reference sequence). Written as DNA, the CDR3 is TGCAGTGCTAGGGGGGTAGCCTACGAGCAGTACTTC. Translating it yields CSARGVAYEQYF.

The rearrangement joins TRBV24-1 to TRBJ2-1; perhaps TRBD1 as D (5 bases). This CDR3 is 13 amino acids long. Between the trimmed V and J ends, which lost 5 bases and 3 bases, there was a span of 7 bases. Germline lookup yields CDR1 KGHDR and CDR2 SFDVKD. This CDR3 reads CATSGTGYNEQFF. The CDR3, as DNA: TGTGCCACCAGTGGTACAGGCTACAATGAGCAGTTCTTC.

The chain links TRBV27 to TRBJ1-4; D is perhaps TRBD1 (5 bases). Trimming took off 7 bases at V and 0 bases at J, with 12 bases between the two ends. The CDR3 is made up of 15 amino acids. CDR1 and CDR2 from the germline V gene are MNHEY and SMNVEV (reference sequence). CDR3 amino acids: CASMPRDSTNEKLFF. The CDR3 nucleotides read TGTGCCAGCATGCCCAGGGACTCAACTAATGAAAAACTGTTTTTT.

The chain recombines TRBV20-1 with TRBJ2-7; 7 bases map to TRBD1. The germline V gene encodes CDR1 DFQATT and CDR2 SNEGSKA (reference sequence). Unmatched junction bases numbered 11, after V lost 0 bases and J lost 6 bases. The CDR3 spans 15 residues. The CDR3: CSARDLGTEPPEQYF. The CDR3 DNA is TGCAGTGCTAGAGATCTTGGGACAGAACCTCCCGAGCAGTACTTC.

This clonotype has only a few counts. J is TRBJ2-7 and V is TRBV7-1; TRBD1 aligns across 9 bases. TRBV7-1 is an ORF; its function is uncertain. V lost 5 bases and J lost 4; bases outside the gene matches: 3. This CDR3 is built from 13 residues. The CDR3 DNA is TGTGCCAGCAGCCCCGGGACAGGGTACGAGCAGTACTTC. Translation gives CASSPGTGYEQYF.